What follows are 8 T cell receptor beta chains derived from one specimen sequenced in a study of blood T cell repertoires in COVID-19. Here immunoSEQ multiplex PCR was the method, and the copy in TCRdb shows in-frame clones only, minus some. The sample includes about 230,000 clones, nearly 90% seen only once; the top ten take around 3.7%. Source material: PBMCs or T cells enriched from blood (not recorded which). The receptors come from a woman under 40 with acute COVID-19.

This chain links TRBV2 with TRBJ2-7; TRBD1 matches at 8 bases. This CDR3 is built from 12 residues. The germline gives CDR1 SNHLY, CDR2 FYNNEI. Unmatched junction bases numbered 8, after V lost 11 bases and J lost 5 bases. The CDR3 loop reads CAVQGAQDEQYF. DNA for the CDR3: TGTGCCGTCCAGGGGGCACAGGACGAGCAGTACTTC.

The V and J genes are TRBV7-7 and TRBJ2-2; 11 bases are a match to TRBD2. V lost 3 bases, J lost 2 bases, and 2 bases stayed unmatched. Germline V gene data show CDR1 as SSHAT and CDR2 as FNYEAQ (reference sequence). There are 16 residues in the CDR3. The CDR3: CASSLGLAANTGELFF. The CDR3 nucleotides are TGTGCCAGCAGCTTGGGACTAGCGGCAAACACCGGGGAGCTGTTTTTT.

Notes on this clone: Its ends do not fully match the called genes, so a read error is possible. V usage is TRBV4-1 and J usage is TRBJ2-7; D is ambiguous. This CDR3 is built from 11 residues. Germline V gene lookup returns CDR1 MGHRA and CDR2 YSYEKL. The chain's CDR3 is CASSQEEALYF. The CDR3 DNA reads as TGCGCCAGCAGCCAAGAAGAGGCACTCTATTTC.

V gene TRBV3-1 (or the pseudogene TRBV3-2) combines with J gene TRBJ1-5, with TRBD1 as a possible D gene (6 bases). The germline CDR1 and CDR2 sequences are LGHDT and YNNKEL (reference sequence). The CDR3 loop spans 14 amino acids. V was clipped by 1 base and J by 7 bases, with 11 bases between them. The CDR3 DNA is TGTGCCAGCAGCCAAGCATCAGGGGAACAGCCCCAGCATTTT. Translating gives CASSQASGEQPQHF.

CDR3 region: CASSLDGLATDTQYF. The CDR3 DNA is TGTGCCAGCAGCTTAGACGGACTAGCAACAGATACGCAGTATTTT. The V gene is TRBV11-2, the J gene TRBJ2-3; 8 nucleotides align to TRBD2. V gave up 0 bases and J gave up 3 bases; unmatched junction bases: 2. This CDR3 spans 15 amino acids. Germline loops: CDR1 SGHAT, CDR2 FQNNGV. The full variable domain, in which reference TRBV11-2 and TRBJ2-3 provide the parts outside the CDR3, is EAGVAQSPRYKIIEKRQSVAFWCNPISGHATLYWYQQILGQGPKLLIQFQNNGVVDDSQLPKDRFSAERLKGVDSTLKIQPAKLEDSAVYLCASSLDGLATDTQYFGPGTRLTVL.

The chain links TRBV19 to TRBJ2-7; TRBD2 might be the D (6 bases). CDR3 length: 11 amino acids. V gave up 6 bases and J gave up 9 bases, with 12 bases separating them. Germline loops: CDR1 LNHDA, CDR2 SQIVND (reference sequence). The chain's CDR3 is CASREGPSQYF. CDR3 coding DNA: TGTGCCAGTAGGGAGGGACCGTCGCAGTACTTC.

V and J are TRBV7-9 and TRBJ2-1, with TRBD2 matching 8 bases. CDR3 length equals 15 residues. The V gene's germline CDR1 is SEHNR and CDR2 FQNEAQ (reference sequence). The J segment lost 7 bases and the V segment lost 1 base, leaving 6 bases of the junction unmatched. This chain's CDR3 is CASSLGGAGVNEQFF. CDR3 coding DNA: TGTGCCAGCAGCTTAGGAGGAGCGGGGGTGAATGAGCAGTTCTTC. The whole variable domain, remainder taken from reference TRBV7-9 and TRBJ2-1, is DTGVSQNPRHKITKRGQNVTFRCDPISEHNRLYWYRQTLGQGPEFLTYFQNEAQLEKSRLLSDRFSAERPKGSFSTLEIQRTEQGDSAMYLCASSLGGAGVNEQFFGPGTRLTVL.

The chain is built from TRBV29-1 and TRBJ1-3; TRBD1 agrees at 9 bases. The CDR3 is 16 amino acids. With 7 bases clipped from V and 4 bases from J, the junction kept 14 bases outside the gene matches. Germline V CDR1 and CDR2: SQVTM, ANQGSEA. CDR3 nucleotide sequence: TGCAGCGCCCGGGGACAGGGTCTACCTGGGGGAAACACCATATATTTT. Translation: CSARGQGLPGGNTIYF.